Following are 5 T cell receptor beta chains from one sample sequenced in a study of blood T cell repertoires in COVID-19. The table came from immunoSEQ multiplex PCR; TCRdb's copy has only in-frame clones and leaves some out. This sample has 100,000 to 150,000 clones, with approximately 87% found just once. The specimen was peripheral blood. The receptors derive from a man aged 65 to 85 with active COVID-19.

The chain combines TRBV27 with TRBJ1-1, with TRBD1 matching over 12 bases. V was clipped by 5 bases and J by 11 bases; unmatched bases: 6. The CDR3 is 13 residues long. Germline CDR1 MNHEY, CDR2 SMNVEV (reference sequence). As DNA, the CDR3 is TGTGCCAGCAGTCCTCGGGACAGGGGGCAGGCTTTCTTT. Amino acid sequence: CASSPRDRGQAFF.

This clone was counted between two and nine times. The gene calls are TRBV7-9 and TRBJ2-3; the D gene is possibly TRBD2 (5 bases). V was trimmed by 10 bases and J by 0 bases, leaving 5 bases between them. The CDR3 has 11 amino acids. CDR1 is SEHNR, CDR2 FQNEAQ, per germline (reference sequence). CDR3 DNA: TGTGCCACGGGAAGCACAGATACGCAGTATTTT. It translates to CATGSTDTQYF.

The chain links TRBV6-5 to TRBJ1-4, with TRBD1 identical over 7 bases. The V segment lost 6 bases and the J segment 2 bases; nucleotides outside the gene matches: 3. Germline CDR1 reads MNHEY; CDR2 reads SVGAGI. This CDR3 has 14 amino acids. The DNA for the CDR3 is TGTGCCAGCAGCTTGGACAGGACTAATGAAAAACTGTTTTTT. Translation: CASSLDRTNEKLFF.

The chain carries TRBV5-1 and TRBJ2-2; possible D gene TRBD2, 5 bases. The CDR3 loop spans 13 amino acids. Looked up from germline, CDR1 is SGHRS and CDR2 is YFSETQ. V lost 0 bases and J lost 9, with 9 bases in between. The CDR3 region has the DNA TGCGCCAGCAGCTTGGGAGGGTCGAGGGAGCTGTTTTTT. It specifies CASSLGGSRELFF.

A single count supports this clone. This rearrangement joins TRBV24-1 to TRBJ1-2; the match to TRBD1 covers 7 bases. Trimming removed 2 bases from V and 2 bases from J; junction bases left unmatched: 1. The CDR3 contains 14 residues. CDR1 and CDR2 (germline): KGHDR, SFDVKD. CDR3 sequence reads: CATSDWDSNYGYTF. The CDR3 DNA sequence: TGTGCCACCAGTGATTGGGACAGCAACTATGGCTACACCTTC.